This is a list of T cell receptor beta chains from one sample in a study of OX40 agonist ivuxolimab in advanced cancers. Libraries were prepared by immunoSEQ multiplex PCR; TCRdb keeps only in-frame clonotypes and omits some of them. Of about 53,000 clones listed, roughly 84% are singletons. The material sequenced was CD4+ or CD8+ T cells sorted from blood, taken in a trial of the OX40 agonist ivuxolimab. The receptors come from an adult with an advanced solid tumor such as melanoma, head and neck, liver or kidney cancer. Each CDR3 is given with its conserved first and last residue. Fields, in order: V gene, J gene, D gene, clone size, CDR3 protein, CDR3 DNA. A D gene is named only where the DNA matches it firmly. A clone size is listed for some rows: how often the clone was seen (once, few, many), or a class if it is expanded.

TRBV5-6	TRBJ1-2	TRBD1	-	CASSGGVGQGYGYTF	TGTGCCAGCAGCGGGGGAGTGGGACAGGGCTACGGCTACACCTTC
TRBV4-3	TRBJ2-2	-	-	CASSQAGAGIPGELFF	TGCGCCAGCAGCCAAGCGGGAGCTGGGATCCCCGGGGAGCTGTTTTTT
TRBV6-5	TRBJ2-7	TRBD2	once	CASRNGGAYEQYF	TGTGCCAGCAGAAACGGGGGGGCTTACGAGCAGTACTTC
TRBV6-4	TRBJ2-2	TRBD2	-	CASSDGVAGNTGELFF	TGTGCCAGCAGTGACGGCGTAGCGGGAAACACCGGGGAGCTGTTTTTT
TRBV23-1	TRBJ1-5	TRBD1	medium-sized	CASTSPGQGRQPQHF	TGCGCCAGCACCTCCCCTGGACAGGGCCGTCAGCCCCAGCATTTT
TRBV2	TRBJ2-1	TRBD2	-	CASTELQTSGRRYNEQFF	TGTGCCAGCACCGAACTCCAGACTAGCGGGAGAAGGTACAATGAGCAGTTCTTC
TRBV9	TRBJ2-2	-	-	CASSGTLANTGELFF	TGTGCCAGCAGCGGCACACTAGCGAACACCGGGGAGCTGTTTTTT
TRBV28	TRBJ1-2	TRBD1	-	CASSSSVGQGVVYGYTF	TGTGCCAGCAGTTCTTCCGTGGGACAGGGGGTGGTCTATGGCTACACCTTC
TRBV7-9	TRBJ2-1	-	-	CASSLATLALSYNEQFF	TGTGCCAGCAGCTTAGCGACTCTAGCCCTCTCCTACAATGAGCAGTTCTTC
TRBV29-1	TRBJ2-3	-	few	CSVAAGGTDTQYF	TGCAGCGTTGCTGCAGGGGGCACAGATACGCAGTATTTT
TRBV20-1	TRBJ1-1	-	once	CSAPGFGEAFF	TGCAGTGCTCCGGGCTTCGGTGAAGCTTTCTTT
TRBV15	TRBJ1-1	-	-	CATSRDWRINTEAFF	TGTGCCACCAGCAGAGATTGGAGGATAAACACTGAAGCTTTCTTT
TRBV19	TRBJ2-7	-	-	CASSIGHEQYF	TGTGCCAGTAGTATTGGCCACGAGCAGTACTTC
TRBV14	TRBJ2-7	-	-	CASSPIPPGHSSYEQYF	TGTGCCAGCAGCCCCATACCTCCGGGACATAGCTCCTACGAGCAGTACTTC
TRBV6-5	TRBJ2-1	-	-	CASSYSTSNEQFF	TGTGCCAGCAGTTACTCGACTAGCAATGAGCAGTTCTTC
TRBV4-3	TRBJ2-1	TRBD1	once	CASSQDPPGQGINEQFF	TGCGCCAGCAGCCAAGATCCTCCGGGACAGGGAATCAATGAGCAGTTCTTC
TRBV7-8	TRBJ2-3	-	-	CASSNRGAVDTQYF	TGTGCCAGCAGCAATCGAGGGGCGGTAGATACGCAGTATTTT
TRBV10-2	TRBJ2-7	TRBD2	-	CASRLSGRAYEQYF	TGCGCCAGCAGGCTTAGCGGGAGGGCCTACGAGCAGTACTTC
TRBV6-5	TRBJ2-7	-	-	CASRGGGGSYEQCF	TGTGCCAGCAGGGGAGGAGGCGGATCCTACGAGCAGTGCTTC
TRBV6-1	TRBJ1-2	-	-	CASNRDTTTGGYTF	TGTGCCAGCAACCGGGACACCACCACGGGGGGCTACACCTTC
TRBV6-1	TRBJ1-2	-	-	CASSVRVGGPYGYTF	TGTGCCAGCAGTGTCCGGGTAGGTGGGCCCTATGGCTACACCTTC
TRBV6-5	TRBJ2-1	-	-	CARGGEQFF	TGTGCCAGGGGCGGTGAGCAGTTCTTC
TRBV19	TRBJ1-2	-	-	CASRTGNYGYTF	TGTGCCAGTAGGACAGGAAACTATGGCTACACCTTC
TRBV19	TRBJ1-1	-	few	CASSIDRAGVTEAFF	TGTGCCAGTAGTATAGATCGGGCAGGCGTCACTGAAGCTTTCTTT
TRBV21-1	TRBJ2-5	-	-	CASSLRGDRDKETQYF	TGTGCCAGCAGCCTAAGGGGGGACAGGGACAAAGAGACCCAGTACTTC
TRBV7-9	TRBJ2-1	-	-	CASSQGGQSSYNEQFF	TGTGCCAGCAGCCAAGGCGGGCAGAGCTCCTACAATGAGCAGTTCTTC
TRBV19	TRBJ1-3	-	few	CASKQSNSGNTIYF	TGTGCCAGTAAGCAGAGCAACTCTGGAAACACCATATATTTT
TRBV19	TRBJ2-3	TRBD1	few	CASSTGTGTDTQYF	TGTGCCAGTAGTACTGGGACAGGCACAGATACGCAGTATTTT
TRBV5-1	TRBJ2-2	-	-	CAGSLGSSARVGELFF	TGCGCCGGGTCTTTAGGATCTAGCGCCCGGGTCGGGGAGCTGTTTTTT
TRBV2	TRBJ2-7	TRBD2	-	CASSGLAGGFSYEQYF	TGTGCCAGCAGCGGGCTAGCGGGGGGATTCTCCTACGAGCAGTACTTC
TRBV27	TRBJ2-5	-	-	CASSLSFTEETQYF	TGTGCCAGCAGTTTATCGTTTACGGAAGAGACCCAGTACTTC
TRBV7-7	TRBJ2-1	-	-	CASSLDRGNEQFF	TGTGCCAGCAGCTTAGATAGGGGCAATGAGCAGTTCTTC
TRBV6-4	TRBJ2-3	-	-	CASSDSPGVGTDTQYF	TGTGCCAGCAGTGACTCCCCGGGAGTCGGCACAGATACGCAGTATTTT
TRBV10-1	TRBJ2-2	-	few	CASSEKSMNTGELFF	TGCGCCAGCAGTGAGAAATCAATGAACACCGGGGAGCTGTTTTTT
TRBV28	TRBJ2-5	TRBD2	-	CASSFSGLAGGHQETQYF	TGTGCCAGCAGTTTCTCGGGACTAGCGGGAGGCCACCAAGAGACCCAGTACTTC
TRBV2	TRBJ1-4	-	-	CASSRARGLYEKLFF	TGTGCCAGCAGTCGGGCCAGGGGACTTTATGAAAAACTGTTTTTT
TRBV5-1	TRBJ2-2	TRBD1	-	CASSSGGPNTGELFF	TGCGCCAGCAGTTCAGGGGGCCCCAACACCGGGGAGCTGTTTTTT
TRBV29-1	TRBJ2-4	TRBD1	-	CSVERQGEDIQYF	TGCAGCGTTGAGAGACAGGGAGAGGACATTCAGTACTTC
TRBV29-1	TRBJ1-2	-	once	CSVDSGYTF	TGCAGCGTTGATAGTGGCTACACCTTC
TRBV5-4	TRBJ1-5	-	once	CASSLGVGPNQPQHF	TGTGCCAGCAGCTTGGGGGTGGGGCCCAATCAGCCCCAGCATTTT
TRBV5-1	TRBJ1-2	-	-	CASSLEGQLAYGYTF	TGCGCCAGCAGCTTAGAAGGACAGCTAGCGTATGGCTACACCTTC
TRBV10-1	TRBJ2-1	-	-	CASRKDFNEQFF	TGCGCCAGCAGAAAGGACTTCAATGAGCAGTTCTTC
TRBV19	TRBJ2-1	TRBD2	-	CASSILAGGTEQFF	TGTGCCAGTAGTATCTTAGCGGGAGGGACTGAGCAGTTCTTC
TRBV11-2	TRBJ1-5	-	-	CASSSVSGNQPQHF	TGTGCCAGCAGCTCAGTAAGTGGCAATCAGCCCCAGCATTTT
TRBV7-8	TRBJ2-1	TRBD2	-	CASSIAGEDNEQFF	TGTGCCAGCAGCATAGCGGGAGAGGACAATGAGCAGTTCTTC
TRBV6-7	TRBJ1-2	TRBD1	few	CASSYDGQGENYGYTF	TGTGCCAGCAGTTACGACGGACAGGGGGAGAACTATGGCTACACCTTC
TRBV28	TRBJ1-2	-	-	CASSLEAMISGYTF	TGTGCCAGCAGTTTGGAGGCGATGATCTCGGGCTACACCTTC
TRBV2	TRBJ2-3	TRBD2	-	CASSSTRTSGKRLTDTQYF	TGTGCCAGCAGTTCGACCCGGACTAGCGGGAAACGTCTCACAGATACGCAGTATTTT
TRBV9	TRBJ2-3	-	-	CASSSASTDTQYF	TGTGCCAGCTCGTCCGCTAGCACAGATACGCAGTATTTT
TRBV5-5	TRBJ2-1	TRBD2	-	CASSLGREVEFF	TGTGCCAGCAGCTTGGGGCGGGAGGTGGAGTTCTTC
TRBV28	TRBJ1-1	-	-	CASIMGGYRVLNTEAFF	TGTGCCAGCATCATGGGGGGTTACAGGGTATTGAACACTGAAGCTTTCTTT
TRBV7-9	TRBJ2-1	-	-	CASSLGSGDNEQFF	TGTGCCAGCAGCTTAGGGTCGGGAGACAATGAGCAGTTCTTC